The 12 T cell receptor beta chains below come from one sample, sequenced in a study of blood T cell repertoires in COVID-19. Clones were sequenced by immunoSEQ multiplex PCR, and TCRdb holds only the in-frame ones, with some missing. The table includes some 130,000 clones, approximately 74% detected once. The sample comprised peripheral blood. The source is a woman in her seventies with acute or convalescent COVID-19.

The CDR3 DNA reads TGTGCCAGCAGTTTAGGGGCACACGAGATACATAATGAGCAGTTCTTC. Protein sequence: CASSLGAHEIHNEQFF. The chain is built from TRBV28 and TRBJ2-1; weak D call: TRBD1 (5 bases). Deletions cut 2 bases from V and 7 bases from J, with 18 bases between. The CDR3 runs to 16 residues. CDR1 is MDHEN, CDR2 SYDVKM, per germline.

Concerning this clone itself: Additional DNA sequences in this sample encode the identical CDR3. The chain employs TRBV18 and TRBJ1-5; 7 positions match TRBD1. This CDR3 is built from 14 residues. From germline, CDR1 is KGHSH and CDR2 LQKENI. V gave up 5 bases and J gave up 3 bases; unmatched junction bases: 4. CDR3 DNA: TGTGCCAGCTCATACACAGGGGACAATCAGCCCCAGCATTTT. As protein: CASSYTGDNQPQHF.

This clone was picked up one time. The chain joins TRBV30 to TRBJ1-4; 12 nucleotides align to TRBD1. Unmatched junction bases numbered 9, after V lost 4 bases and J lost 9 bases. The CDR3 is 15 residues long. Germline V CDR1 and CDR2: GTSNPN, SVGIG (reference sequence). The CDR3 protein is CAWNPGTGGKKKLFF. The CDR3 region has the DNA TGTGCCTGGAACCCCGGGACAGGGGGCAAGAAAAAACTGTTTTTT.

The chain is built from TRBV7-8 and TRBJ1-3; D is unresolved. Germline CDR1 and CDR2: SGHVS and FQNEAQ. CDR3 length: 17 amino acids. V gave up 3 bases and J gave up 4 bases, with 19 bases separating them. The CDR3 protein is CASSFALSGLSGNTIYF. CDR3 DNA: TGTGCCAGCAGCTTTGCCCTTAGTGGACTCTCCGGAAACACCATATATTTT.

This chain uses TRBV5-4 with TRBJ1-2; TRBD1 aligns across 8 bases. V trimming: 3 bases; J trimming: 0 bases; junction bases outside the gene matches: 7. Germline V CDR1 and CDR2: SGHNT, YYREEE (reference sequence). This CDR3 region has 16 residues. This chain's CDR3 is CASSSGQGPSNYGYTF. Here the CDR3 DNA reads TGTGCCAGCAGCTCCGGACAGGGACCATCTAACTATGGCTACACCTTC.

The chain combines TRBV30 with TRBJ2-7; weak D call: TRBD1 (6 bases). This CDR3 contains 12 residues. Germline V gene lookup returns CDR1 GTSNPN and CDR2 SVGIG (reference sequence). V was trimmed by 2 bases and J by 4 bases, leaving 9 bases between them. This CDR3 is CAWSMTGYEQYF. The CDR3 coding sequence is TGTGCCTGGAGTATGACAGGATACGAGCAGTACTTC.

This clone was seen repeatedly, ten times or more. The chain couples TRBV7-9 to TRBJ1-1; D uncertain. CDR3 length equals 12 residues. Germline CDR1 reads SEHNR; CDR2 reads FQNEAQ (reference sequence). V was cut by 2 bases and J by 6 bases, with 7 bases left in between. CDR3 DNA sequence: TGTGCCAGCAGCTTAAGTGGCCCTGAAGCTTTCTTT. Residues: CASSLSGPEAFF.

CDR3 in amino acids: CASSPGGRQYF. In nucleotides, the CDR3 is TGTGCCAGCAGCCCCGGGGGAAGGCAGTACTTC. This chain joins TRBV12-3 or TRBV12-4 and TRBJ2-7, with a weak D call TRBD2 (6 bases). V lost 6 bases and J lost 9, with 12 bases in between. CDR3 length: 11 amino acids.

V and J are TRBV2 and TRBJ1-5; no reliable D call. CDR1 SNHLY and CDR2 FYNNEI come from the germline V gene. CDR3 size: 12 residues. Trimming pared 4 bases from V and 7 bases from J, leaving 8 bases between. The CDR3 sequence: CASSAQTQPQHF. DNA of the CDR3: TGTGCCAGCAGTGCACAGACCCAGCCCCAGCATTTT. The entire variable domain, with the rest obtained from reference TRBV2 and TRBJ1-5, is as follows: EPEVTQTPSHQVTQMGQEVILRCVPISNHLYFYWYRQILGQKVEFLVSFYNNEISEKSEIFDDQFSVERPDGSNFTLKIRSTKLEDSAMYFCASSAQTQPQHFGDGTRLSIL.

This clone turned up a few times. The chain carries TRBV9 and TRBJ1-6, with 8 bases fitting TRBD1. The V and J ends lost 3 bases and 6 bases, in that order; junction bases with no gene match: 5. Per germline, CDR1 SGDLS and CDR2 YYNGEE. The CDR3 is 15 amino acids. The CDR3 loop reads CASSARTGFNSPLHF. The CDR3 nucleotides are TGTGCCAGCAGCGCCCGGACAGGGTTTAATTCACCCCTCCACTTT. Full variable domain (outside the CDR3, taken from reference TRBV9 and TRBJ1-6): DSGVTQTPKHLITATGQRVTLRCSPRSGDLSVYWYQQSLDQGLQFLIQYYNGEERAKGNILERFSAQQFPDLHSELNLSSLELGDSALYFCASSARTGFNSPLHFGNGTRLTVT.

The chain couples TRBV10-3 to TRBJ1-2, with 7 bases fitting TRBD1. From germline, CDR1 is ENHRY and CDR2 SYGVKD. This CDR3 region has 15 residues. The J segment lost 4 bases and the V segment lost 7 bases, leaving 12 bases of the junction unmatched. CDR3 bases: TGTGCCATCACCTCCTCCGACAGGGCTCGCTATGGCTACACCTTC. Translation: CAITSSDRARYGYTF.

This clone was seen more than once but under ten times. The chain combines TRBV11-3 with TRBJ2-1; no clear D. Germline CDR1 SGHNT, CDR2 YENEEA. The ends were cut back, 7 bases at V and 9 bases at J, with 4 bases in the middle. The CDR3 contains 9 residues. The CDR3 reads CASIVEQFF. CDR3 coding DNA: TGTGCCAGCATAGTTGAGCAGTTCTTC.